These T cell receptor beta chains were read from a single sample in a study of blood T cell repertoires in COVID-19. Profiling relied on immunoSEQ multiplex PCR, and the TCRdb table lists in-frame clones only, not all of them. Of over 90,000 clones listed, 70% to 90% are singletons. The sequencing input was peripheral blood. These TCRs come from a man aged 45-60 years with active COVID-19. The CDR3 runs from the conserved cysteine through the conserved F or W. D genes are given only for firm matches. A clone size is listed for some rows: how often the clone was seen (once, few, many), or a class if it is expanded.

j_call	clone_size	v_call	cdr3_length	d_call	cdr3_nt	cdr3_aa
TRBJ1-2	NA	TRBV20-1	11	NA	TGCAGTGCTAGTACCGTACTTGGCTACACCTTC	CSASTVLGYTF
TRBJ1-6	NA	TRBV6-5	16	NA	TGTGCCAGCAGTTACTCCGACTTGTCCGGTGTGACACCCCTCCACTTT	CASSYSDLSGVTPLHF
TRBJ2-5	NA	TRBV7-6	12	NA	TGTGCCAGCAGCTCCGCGGGGGAGACCCAGTACTTC	CASSSAGETQYF
TRBJ2-7	NA	TRBV11-2	15	TRBD1	TGTGCCAGCAGCTCACAGGGACAGGGGACCTACGAGCAGTACTTC	CASSSQGQGTYEQYF
TRBJ2-3	NA	TRBV5-5	14	TRBD2	TGTGCCAGCAGCTTGGAGCGGGGTGGAGATACGCAGTATTTT	CASSLERGGDTQYF
TRBJ1-4	NA	TRBV5-1	13	NA	TGCGCCAGCAGCCACGGAGGGTATGAAAAACTGTTTTTT	CASSHGGYEKLFF
TRBJ2-1	once	TRBV21-1	16	NA	TGTGCCAGCAGCAAAGGAATCAGAATATCCTACAATGAGCAGTTCTTC	CASSKGIRISYNEQFF
TRBJ2-1	NA	TRBV28	16	NA	TGTGCCAGCTGGGCAGCGGGTTCTAGCTCCTACAATGAGCAGTTCTTC	CASWAAGSSSYNEQFF
TRBJ2-3	NA	TRBV6-2/TRBV6-3	16	TRBD2	TGTGCCAGCAGTTATGGAGCGGGGAGTAGCACAGATACGCAGTATTTT	CASSYGAGSSTDTQYF
TRBJ2-7	NA	TRBV18	14	TRBD1	TGTGCCAGCTCACCCAGGACAGGTTCCTACGAGCAGTACTTC	CASSPRTGSYEQYF
TRBJ1-1	NA	TRBV3-1/TRBV3-2	12	NA	TGTGCCAGCAGTCCAGATACAGGTGAAGCTTTCTTT	CASSPDTGEAFF
TRBJ2-2	NA	TRBV30	13	NA	TGTGCCAGAAGAAGGGGGTACACCGGGGAGCTGTTTTTT	CARRRGYTGELFF
TRBJ2-2	NA	TRBV18	14	NA	TGTGCCAGCTCACGGTCGGGAAACACCGGGGAGCTGTTTTTT	CASSRSGNTGELFF
TRBJ1-4	NA	TRBV4-1	17	TRBD1	TGCGCCAGCAGCCAAACAGGGGGGGGTGCAACTAATGAAAAACTGTTTTTT	CASSQTGGGATNEKLFF
TRBJ2-3	NA	TRBV13	15	NA	TGTGCCAGCAGCCGAAACGGGGTTAGGGCAGATACGCAGTATTTT	CASSRNGVRADTQYF
TRBJ1-2	few	TRBV15	15	TRBD1	TGTGCCACCAGCAGACCCGACAGGGGCGAGGATGGCTACACCTTC	CATSRPDRGEDGYTF
TRBJ1-5	few	TRBV6-2/TRBV6-3	15	TRBD1	TGTGCCAGCAGTTCCCTGGACAGGTCGTACCAGCCCCAGCATTTT	CASSSLDRSYQPQHF
TRBJ1-6	NA	TRBV7-8	15	TRBD1	TGTGCCAGCAGCCCGGGGGACAGGGGCAATTCACCCCTCCACTTT	CASSPGDRGNSPLHF
TRBJ2-7	NA	TRBV6-5	13	TRBD1	TGTGCCAGCAGGTGGGGACAGGGCTACGAGCAGTACTTC	CASRWGQGYEQYF
TRBJ1-1	once	TRBV6-1	14	TRBD1	TGTGCCAGCAGTGAAGGGGGGGGACAGGGATTAGTTTTCTTT	CASSEGGGQGLVFF
TRBJ2-1	once	TRBV4-1	13	NA	TGCGCCAGCAGCCAAGAACCTAGCAATGAGCAGTTCTTC	CASSQEPSNEQFF
TRBJ2-1	NA	TRBV3-1/TRBV3-2	15	TRBD1	TGTGCCAGCAGCCCCACGGAGACAGGGGTCAATGAGCAGTTCTTC	CASSPTETGVNEQFF
TRBJ1-5	NA	TRBV2	12	NA	TGTGCCAGCAGTAGACAGAATCAGCCCCAGCATTTT	CASSRQNQPQHF
TRBJ2-1	NA	TRBV7-9	15	TRBD2	TGTGCCAGCAGCTTAGCCGGGGGGGCCGGGAATGAGCAGTTCTTC	CASSLAGGAGNEQFF
TRBJ2-5	NA	TRBV5-6	15	TRBD1	TGTGCCAGCAGCTCGGGGACAGGGAACCAAGAGACCCAGTACTTC	CASSSGTGNQETQYF
TRBJ1-5	NA	TRBV2	13	NA	TGTGCCAGCAGACGGACAGTTAATCAGCCCCAGCATTTT	CASRRTVNQPQHF
TRBJ2-5	NA	TRBV19	14	NA	TGTGCCAGTAGTATAGGCGGGGCGGGGGAGACCCAGTACTTC	CASSIGGAGETQYF
TRBJ1-5	NA	TRBV18	15	NA	TGTGCCAGCTCACCATCGGGGGGTCGAAATCAGCCCCAGCATTTT	CASSPSGGRNQPQHF
TRBJ2-5	NA	TRBV11-3	13	NA	TGTGCCAGCAGCCTACAGGGCCAAGAGACCCAGTACTTC	CASSLQGQETQYF
TRBJ2-7	NA	TRBV15	14	NA	TGTGCCACCAGCAGGGGGGGACAGACCTACGAGCAGTACTTC	CATSRGGQTYEQYF
TRBJ2-7	NA	TRBV13	15	NA	TGTGCCAGCAGCTTAGGGGGCAAAGGCTCCTACGAGCAGTACTTC	CASSLGGKGSYEQYF
TRBJ2-3	NA	TRBV11-2	18	TRBD1	TGTGCCAGCAGCTTAGAGGGGAGACAGGGCTGGAGCACAGATACGCAGTATTTT	CASSLEGRQGWSTDTQYF
TRBJ2-3	NA	TRBV9	13	NA	TGTGCCAGCAGCCGGGACTTCACAGATACGCAGTATTTT	CASSRDFTDTQYF
TRBJ2-5	NA	TRBV9	15	NA	TGTGCCAGCAGCACCCGAGGAGGGGATAAAGAGACCCAGTACTTC	CASSTRGGDKETQYF
TRBJ2-5	NA	TRBV20-1	11	NA	TGCAGTGCTAGACGGGTAGAGACCCAGTACTTC	CSARRVETQYF
TRBJ2-1	once	TRBV5-5	15	TRBD2	TGTGCCAGCAGCTTGGATAGCGGGGGGTCCAATGAGCAGTTCTTC	CASSLDSGGSNEQFF
TRBJ1-5	NA	TRBV6-2/TRBV6-3	15	NA	TGTGCCAGCAGTCAAACACAGGGAATCGGCCAGCCCCAGCATTTT	CASSQTQGIGQPQHF
TRBJ1-5	once	TRBV21-1	13	NA	TGTGCCAGCCCGGCAGGGCGCAATCAGCCCCAGCATTTT	CASPAGRNQPQHF
TRBJ2-2	NA	TRBV5-1	14	NA	TGCGCCAGCAGCCAAACAGGGTACACCGGGGAGCTGTTTTTT	CASSQTGYTGELFF
TRBJ2-7	NA	TRBV5-7	13	NA	TGTGCCAGCAGCCCCCACCACAGGAACGAGCAGTACTTC	CASSPHHRNEQYF
TRBJ2-1	NA	TRBV19	14	NA	TGTGCCAGTAAACCGGAGAGCTCCTACAATGAGCAGTTCTTC	CASKPESSYNEQFF
TRBJ2-3	NA	TRBV12-3/TRBV12-4	13	NA	TGTGCCAGCAGTTTACGGGTCACAGATACGCAGTATTTT	CASSLRVTDTQYF
TRBJ2-2	NA	TRBV21-1	14	NA	TGTGCCAGCAGCAATACGGGATCTGCCGGGGAGCTGTTTTTT	CASSNTGSAGELFF